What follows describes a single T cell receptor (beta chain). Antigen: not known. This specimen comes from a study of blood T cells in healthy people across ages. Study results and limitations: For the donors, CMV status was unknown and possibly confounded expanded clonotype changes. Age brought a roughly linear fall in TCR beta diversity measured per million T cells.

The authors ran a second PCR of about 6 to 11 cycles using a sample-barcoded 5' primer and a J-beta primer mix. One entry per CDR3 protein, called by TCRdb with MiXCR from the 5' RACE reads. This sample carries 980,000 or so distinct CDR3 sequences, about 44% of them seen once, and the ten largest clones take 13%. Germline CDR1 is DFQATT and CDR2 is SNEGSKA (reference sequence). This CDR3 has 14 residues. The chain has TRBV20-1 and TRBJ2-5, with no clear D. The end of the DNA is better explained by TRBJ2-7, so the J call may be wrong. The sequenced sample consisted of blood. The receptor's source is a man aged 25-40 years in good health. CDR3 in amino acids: CSARSPAYIYEQYF. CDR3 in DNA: TGCAGTGCTAGATCCCCGGCCTACATCTACGAGCAGTACTTC.